This entry describes one TCR beta chain. Its target is unknown. Sequencing used immunoSEQ v3.0 at survey level. Each sample had sequencing targeting roughly 35,000-55,000 T-cell genomes. Assay used: immunoSEQ multiplex PCR; TCRdb lists only in-frame clones, some missing. Of roughly 29,000 clones listed, around 95% are singletons. This sample was included in a study of long-term antiretroviral therapy in people with HIV. Germline values: CDR1 SEHNR, CDR2 FQNEAQ (reference sequence). V was pared by 4 bases and J by 2 bases, with 5 bases between. The CDR3 loop spans 12 amino acids. Sampling of each donor yielded at least one pre-ART PBMC sample and at least two post-ART PBMC samples. Treatment for every participant with HIV took place in the United States. The study, taken as a whole, reports: The data indicate that diversity increased after ART but remained below transplant donor controls.

The TCR originated in a man aged 50 to 60 with HIV. Specimen: unsorted PBMCs, collected 5.3 years after starting antiretroviral therapy. This chain uses TRBV7-9 with TRBJ1-1; D unresolved. The CDR3 nucleotides read TGTGCCAGCAGCTCCTTCAACACTGAAGCTTTCTTT. Protein product: CASSSFNTEAFF.